What follows is one T cell receptor beta chain and its context. As yet, its antigen is unknown. V was shortened by 4 bases and J by 7 bases, with 16 bases between the two germline ends. CDR1 and CDR2 (germline): SGHAT, FQNNGV. The CDR3 length is 14 residues. Sequencing used immunoSEQ multiplex PCR; TCRdb keeps in-frame clones, though not all of them. The top ten hold approximately 6.9% of the sample, which has approximately 170,000 clones, over 75% seen once. This sample was taken from a study of T cell responses to AZD1222 COVID-19 vaccine. Across the whole study: Researchers grouped second doses given at about 4 or about 12 weeks into one pool. Study-wide results and caveats: The breadth and depth of Spike-specific TCRs increased once two AZD1222 doses had been given. Clonal diversity may have been underestimated, and the donors were mostly white British, with more females than males.

The chain joins TRBV11-2 to TRBJ1-1; D is unresolved. The specimen was peripheral blood, collected on day 0 of AZD1222 vaccination. The clonotype originates from an adult in good health. The CDR3 sequence: CASSSPGRPLEAFF. The CDR3 bases are TGTGCCAGCAGCTCTCCGGGCAGGCCTCTTGAAGCTTTCTTT. Full variable domain (missing parts from reference TRBV11-2 and TRBJ1-1): EAGVAQSPRYKIIEKRQSVAFWCNPISGHATLYWYQQILGQGPKLLIQFQNNGVVDDSQLPKDRFSAERLKGVDSTLKIQPAKLEDSAVYLCASSSPGRPLEAFFGQGTRLTVV.